The 26 T cell receptor beta chains below were found in one sample sequenced in a study of T cell responses to AZD1222 COVID-19 vaccine. Profiling relied on immunoSEQ multiplex PCR, and the TCRdb table lists in-frame clones only, not all of them. The sample records around 110,000 clones, 80% to 85% being singletons. This specimen was peripheral blood, taken on day 0 of AZD1222 vaccination. The receptors were sampled from an adult in good health.

This chain links TRBV6-5 with TRBJ2-7; 9 nucleotides line up with TRBD2. Trimming took 9 bases from V and 1 from J; bases not matched to a gene: 4. Germline CDR1 reads MNHEY; CDR2 reads SVGAGI. The CDR3 is 13 residues long. CDR3 DNA: TGTGCCAGTACTAGCGGGCAATCCTACGAGCAGTACTTC. Translating it yields CASTSGQSYEQYF.

The chain links TRBV15 to TRBJ2-2, with TRBD2 matching 7 bases. Germline V gene data show CDR1 as LNHNV and CDR2 as YYDKDF (reference sequence). This CDR3 has 16 residues. V lost 1 base to trimming and J lost 6 bases; unmatched junction nucleotides: 8. The CDR3 nucleotides are TGTGCCACCAGCAGAGTGCGGGGGTCGGGTGCCGGGGAGCTGTTTTTT. Encoded protein: CATSRVRGSGAGELFF.

The table lists this clone with a count of one. The CDR3 DNA is TGTGCCAGCTCAGAGGACAGGGTCTATGGCTACACCTTC. It translates to CASSEDRVYGYTF. The chain has TRBV18 and TRBJ1-2; 8 nucleotides match TRBD1. V shed 5 bases and J 4 bases; nucleotides not matched to a gene: 3. This CDR3 comprises 13 residues. Germline V gene data show CDR1 as KGHSH and CDR2 as LQKENI.

The rearrangement joins TRBV7-9 to TRBJ2-1; D might be TRBD1 (5 bases). This CDR3 spans 16 amino acids. The germline V gene encodes CDR1 SEHNR and CDR2 FQNEAQ (reference sequence). V was cut by 6 bases and J by 0 bases, with 15 bases left in between. Written as DNA, the CDR3 is TGTGCCAGCAGTCCAAGGGGCATGAGCTCCTACAATGAGCAGTTCTTC. Amino acids: CASSPRGMSSYNEQFF.

As concerns this clone: The same CDR3 arises from other DNA sequences in this sample as well. V is TRBV7-2 and J is TRBJ2-2; the D gene is possibly TRBD1 (6 bases). Trimming took 4 bases from V and 3 from J, leaving 9 bases between them. CDR3 length: 14 amino acids. The germline V gene has CDR1 SGHTA and CDR2 FQGNSA. The CDR3 DNA reads as TGTGCCAGCAGCTCTAGGACAGACACCGGGGAGCTGTTTTTT. It is translated as CASSSRTDTGELFF.

V and J are TRBV5-6 and TRBJ1-1; no clear D. V was trimmed by 2 bases and J by 5 bases, leaving 16 bases between them. CDR3 size: 15 residues. Looked up from germline, CDR1 is SGHDT and CDR2 is YYEEEE. CDR3 DNA: TGTGCCAGCAGCTTTTTTGAGGGTTGGAGAACTGAAGCTTTCTTT. This gives the protein CASSFFEGWRTEAFF.

The chain couples TRBV5-1 to TRBJ1-6; no reliable D call. CDR3 size: 16 residues. CDR1 and CDR2 (germline): SGHRS, YFSETQ. Trimming removed 1 base at V and 7 bases at J, with 15 bases between. The CDR3 protein is CASSLIPDAQNSPLHF. DNA for the CDR3: TGCGCCAGCAGCTTGATTCCGGACGCTCAAAATTCACCCCTCCACTTT.

The rearrangement uses TRBV27 and TRBJ1-5; possibly TRBD1 for D (5 bases). The CDR3 runs to 16 residues. CDR1 MNHEY and CDR2 SMNVEV come from the germline V gene (reference sequence). V lost 1 base to trimming and J lost 2 bases, with 12 bases between them. The CDR3 is CASSLYGRAGNQPQHF. The DNA of the CDR3 is TGTGCCAGCAGTTTATATGGCAGGGCGGGCAATCAGCCCCAGCATTTT.

The rearrangement links TRBV3-1 (or the pseudogene TRBV3-2) to TRBJ2-4; possibly TRBD1 for D (6 bases). V was pared by 4 bases and J by 6 bases, with 13 bases between. This CDR3 contains 14 residues. Per germline, CDR1 LGHDT and CDR2 YNNKEL (reference sequence). CDR3 sequence: CASSPGTSLNIQYF. CDR3 nucleotides: TGTGCCAGCAGCCCCGGGACATCTTTAAACATTCAGTACTTC.

The chain has TRBV5-1 and TRBJ2-3, with 9 bases that match TRBD1. The CDR3 consists of 15 residues. Germline V gene lookup returns CDR1 SGHRS and CDR2 YFSETQ. V trimming: 2 bases; J trimming: 4 bases; junction bases outside the gene matches: 5. DNA of the CDR3: TGCGCCAGCAGCTTAGGGACAGGGCTACCAGATACGCAGTATTTT. It is translated as CASSLGTGLPDTQYF.

The sample holds one count of this clone. The chain recombines TRBV3-1 (or the pseudogene TRBV3-2) with TRBJ2-1; possible D gene TRBD2, 6 bases. Germline V gives CDR1 LGHDT, CDR2 YNNKEL (reference sequence). The CDR3 loop spans 15 amino acids. V lost 1 base and J lost 7, with 14 bases in between. The CDR3 bases are TGTGCCAGCAGCCAAGCCCCCGGGACTCATAATGAGCAGTTCTTC. It specifies CASSQAPGTHNEQFF.

The count of this clone is one. The rearrangement uses TRBV14 and TRBJ1-1; 8 nucleotides agree with TRBD1. The CDR3 consists of 16 residues. Germline CDR1 is SGHDN and CDR2 is FVKESK. V shed 2 bases and J 1 base; nucleotides not matched to a gene: 6. The CDR3 reads CASSQMTGVGNTEAFF. CDR3 in DNA: TGTGCCAGCAGCCAAATGACAGGGGTAGGGAACACTGAAGCTTTCTTT. The full variable domain, completed using reference TRBV14 and TRBJ1-1, is EAGVTQFPSHSVIEKGQTVTLRCDPISGHDNLYWYRRVMGKEIKFLLHFVKESKQDESGMPNNRFLAERTGGTYSTLKVQPAELEDSGVYFCASSQMTGVGNTEAFFGQGTRLTVV.

This clone was recorded a few times. The CDR3 reads CASSSRDGEPQHF. The CDR3 region has the DNA TGTGCCAGCAGTTCCCGGGACGGCGAACCCCAGCATTTT. This sequence joins TRBV6-5 and TRBJ1-5; TRBD1 is a possible D gene (5 bases). The length of the CDR3 is 13 residues. The V end was cut by 4 bases, the J end by 10 bases, with 14 bases between. Germline assignment: CDR1 MNHEY and CDR2 SVGAGI.

The CDR3 is CASSVGLSQETQYF. DNA of the CDR3: TGTGCCAGCAGCGTAGGGCTGTCGCAAGAGACCCAGTACTTC. The genes are TRBV9 and TRBJ2-5; D ambiguous. CDR3 size: 14 residues. Germline lookup yields CDR1 SGDLS and CDR2 YYNGEE. The V end lost 0 bases, the J end lost 2 bases, and 8 bases lay between the germline ends.

V and J are TRBV7-2 and TRBJ2-5; D is perhaps TRBD2 (7 bases). The V end was cut by 7 bases, the J end by 5 bases, with 20 bases between. The germline V gene encodes CDR1 SGHTA and CDR2 FQGNSA. This CDR3 comprises 15 residues. This CDR3 is CASTLSGGGGETQYF. Written as DNA, the CDR3 is TGTGCCAGCACCCTTAGCGGCGGGGGCGGTGAGACCCAGTACTTC. Full variable domain (missing parts from reference TRBV7-2 and TRBJ2-5): GAGVSQSPSNKVTEKGKDVELRCDPISGHTALYWYRQSLGQGLEFLIYFQGNSAPDKSGLPSDRFSAERTGGSVSTLTIQRTQQEDSAVYLCASTLSGGGGETQYFGPGTRLLVL.

The V and J genes are TRBV28 and TRBJ1-6, with TRBD1 matching over 9 bases. CDR3 length: 13 amino acids. The trim removed 5 bases at V and 10 bases at J, leaving 3 bases unmatched. Per the germline V gene, CDR1 is MDHEN and CDR2 is SYDVKM. CDR3 in DNA: TGTGCCAGCAGTAACAGGGGGCTATCACCCCTCCACTTT. Translated, it gives CASSNRGLSPLHF. Looking up the rest from reference TRBV28 and TRBJ1-6 gives the full variable domain: DVKVTQSSRYLVKRTGEKVFLECVQDMDHENMFWYRQDPGLGLRLIYFSYDVKMKEKGDIPEGYSVSREKKERFSLILESASTNQTSMYLCASSNRGLSPLHFGNGTRLTVT.

This chain uses TRBV18 with TRBJ2-1, with 7 bases aligning to TRBD1. The germline gives CDR1 KGHSH, CDR2 LQKENI. V dropped 5 bases and J dropped 2; count of bases not matched to a gene: 6. The CDR3 covers 15 residues. For the CDR3, the DNA is TGTGCCAGCTCATCGAAGGGGGCCACCTACAATGAGCAGTTCTTC. Translating it yields CASSSKGATYNEQFF.

Only a few counts were recorded for this clone. The chain is built from TRBV18 and TRBJ1-5; D is uncertain. Germline loops: CDR1 KGHSH, CDR2 LQKENI. Trimming took 0 bases from V and 5 from J, leaving 11 bases between them. CDR3 length: 15 amino acids. The CDR3 is CASSPPAGADQPQHF. CDR3 sequence (DNA): TGTGCCAGCTCACCACCTGCGGGAGCCGATCAGCCCCAGCATTTT.

V and J are TRBV19 and TRBJ2-7, with no clear D. Germline V gives CDR1 LNHDA, CDR2 SQIVND (reference sequence). The CDR3 spans 14 residues. Between the trimmed V and J ends, which lost 2 bases and 0 bases, there was a span of 8 bases. Written as DNA, the CDR3 is TGTGCCAGTAGTATACAGGAGAGCTCCTACGAGCAGTACTTC. Amino acid sequence: CASSIQESSYEQYF.

This chain connects TRBV6-4 to TRBJ2-3, with TRBD1 matching over 7 bases. Germline V gene sequence: CDR1 MRHNA, CDR2 SNTAGT. CDR3 length: 14 residues. Losses at the gene ends were 5 bases for V and 4 bases for J; bases not matched to a gene: 6. The CDR3 DNA is TGTGCCAGCAGTTCTGACAGGGTGTCAGATACGCAGTATTTT. It encodes CASSSDRVSDTQYF.

This chain links TRBV6-5 with TRBJ1-1, with a possible D match to TRBD1 (5 bases). V lost 11 bases, J lost 1 base, and 14 bases lay in between. There are 13 residues in the CDR3. The germline V gene has CDR1 MNHEY and CDR2 SVGAGI. The CDR3 reads CALRRDGNTEAFF. Written as DNA, the CDR3 is TGTGCCTTACGTAGGGACGGGAACACTGAAGCTTTCTTT.

This clone was counted once. The rearrangement links TRBV5-1 to TRBJ1-2; possibly TRBD1 for D (5 bases). CDR3 length equals 14 residues. Looked up from germline, CDR1 is SGHRS and CDR2 is YFSETQ. V was clipped by 3 bases and J by 3 bases, with 12 bases between them. CDR3 protein: CASSSIRGDYGYTF. In nucleotides, the CDR3 is TGCGCCAGCAGCTCGATACGGGGGGACTATGGCTACACCTTC.

The chain combines TRBV16 with TRBJ1-3; D not resolved. Germline V gene data show CDR1 as KGHSY and CDR2 as FQNENV. This CDR3 has 14 amino acids. Trimming shortened V by 6 bases and J by 4 bases, and 13 bases separated the two germline ends. The CDR3: CASRKTVQGNTIYF. In nucleotides, the CDR3 is TGTGCCAGCAGAAAAACAGTTCAAGGAAACACCATATATTTT.

A note on this clone: At one of its ends the junction is not consistent with the germline gene, which may arise from a read error. V and J are TRBV6-1 and TRBJ1-1; 9 bases map to TRBD1. Germline V gives CDR1 MNHNS, CDR2 SASEGT. This CDR3 contains 14 residues. Here the CDR3 DNA reads TGTGCCAGCGGTGACAGGGGGATGAACACTGAAGCTTTCTTT. Translation gives CASGDRGMNTEAFF.

The gene calls are TRBV2 and TRBJ1-2; no clear D gene. Between the trimmed V and J ends, which lost 4 bases and 0 bases, there was a span of 6 bases. This CDR3 has 13 amino acids. Germline CDR1 reads SNHLY; CDR2 reads FYNNEI. CDR3 protein: CASSVKPNYGYTF. DNA of the CDR3: TGTGCCAGCAGTGTCAAACCTAACTATGGCTACACCTTC.

This clone showed up just once. The gene calls are TRBV6-5 and TRBJ1-1; D perhaps matches TRBD1 (5 bases). The CDR3 spans 15 residues. Germline CDR1 reads MNHEY; CDR2 reads SVGAGI. The V end was cut by 0 bases, the J end by 5 bases, with 13 bases between. For the CDR3, the DNA is TGTGCCAGCAGTTACTCGGTGGGGGGAGGTACTGAAGCTTTCTTT. Translating gives CASSYSVGGGTEAFF.